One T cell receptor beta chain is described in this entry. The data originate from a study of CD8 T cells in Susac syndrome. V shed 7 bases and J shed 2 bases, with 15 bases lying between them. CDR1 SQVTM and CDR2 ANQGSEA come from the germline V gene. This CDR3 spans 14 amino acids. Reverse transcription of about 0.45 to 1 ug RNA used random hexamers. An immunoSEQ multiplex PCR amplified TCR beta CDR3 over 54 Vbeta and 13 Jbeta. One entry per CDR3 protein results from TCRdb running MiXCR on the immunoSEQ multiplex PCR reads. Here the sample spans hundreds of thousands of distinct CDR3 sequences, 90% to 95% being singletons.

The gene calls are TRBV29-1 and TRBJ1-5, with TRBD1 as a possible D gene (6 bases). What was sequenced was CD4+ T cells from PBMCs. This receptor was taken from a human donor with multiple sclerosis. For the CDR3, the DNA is TGCAGCGCTCAACAGGGATCGGGCAATCAGCCCCAGCATTTT. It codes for CSAQQGSGNQPQHF.